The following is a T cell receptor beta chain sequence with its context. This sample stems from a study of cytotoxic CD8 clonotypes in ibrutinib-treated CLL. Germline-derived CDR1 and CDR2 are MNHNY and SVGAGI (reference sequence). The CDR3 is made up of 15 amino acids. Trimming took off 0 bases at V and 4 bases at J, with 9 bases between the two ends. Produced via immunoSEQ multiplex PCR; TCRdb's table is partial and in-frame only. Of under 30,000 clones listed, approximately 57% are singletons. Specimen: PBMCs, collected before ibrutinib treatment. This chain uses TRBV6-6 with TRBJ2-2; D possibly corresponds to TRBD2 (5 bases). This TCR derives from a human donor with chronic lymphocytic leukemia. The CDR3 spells CASSYSYGITGELFF. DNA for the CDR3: TGTGCCAGCAGTTACTCGTACGGGATCACCGGGGAGCTGTTTTTT.